This TCR beta chain came from a study of blood T cell repertoires in COVID-19. Study context: COVID-19 samples, acute and convalescent, were from the United States, Italy and Spain. The cDNA or gDNA used as material had been derived from T cells, B-cell-depleted T cells, or PBMCs.

CDR1 and CDR2 from the germline V gene are ENHRY and SYGVKD. Trimming at V came to 6 bases and at J to 7 bases, leaving 1 base not matched to a gene. The CDR3 contains 12 residues. As handled by the study authors: Reference gene primer amplification in the assay estimated nucleated cell counts. TCRdb's copy holds only in-frame clones and misses some; the assay was immunoSEQ multiplex PCR. The V and J calls and clone size were taken over from that table, and D and trimming were inferred from the DNA. Of fewer than 150,000 clones listed, around nine tenths are singletons. The chain combines TRBV10-3 with TRBJ2-4; 9 bases are shared with TRBD1. Sequenced input: peripheral blood. The sequence derives from a woman between 35 and 50 years old with acute or convalescent COVID-19. CDR3 bases: TGTGCCATCAGCGGGACAGGGAACATTCAGTACTTC. Amino acid sequence: CAISGTGNIQYF.